This T cell receptor (beta chain) was identified in a study of OX40 agonist ivuxolimab in advanced cancers. Looking at the study overall: Hepatocellular carcinoma, melanoma, renal cell or head and neck cancer was diagnosed in the dose-escalation patients.

The data were produced by immunoSEQ multiplex PCR, yet TCRdb's version contains in-frame clones alone and is incomplete. Among roughly 68,000 clones listed, approximately 90% were seen once. CDR1 SGHRS and CDR2 YFSETQ come from the germline V gene. This CDR3 comprises 14 residues. The J segment lost 3 bases and the V segment lost 2 bases, leaving 3 bases of the junction unmatched. The sample was CD4+ or CD8+ T cells sorted from blood, taken in a trial of the OX40 agonist ivuxolimab. The V gene is TRBV5-1, the J gene TRBJ2-7, with TRBD1 matching over 9 bases. This TCR was sampled from an adult with an advanced solid tumor such as melanoma, head and neck, liver or kidney cancer. The CDR3 sequence is CASSFVGQGYEQYF. For the CDR3, the DNA is TGCGCCAGCAGCTTTGTGGGACAGGGCTACGAGCAGTACTTC. The whole variable domain, filled in from reference TRBV5-1 and TRBJ2-7, reads KAGVTQTPRYLIKTRGQQVTLSCSPISGHRSVSWYQQTPGQGLQFLFEYFSETQRNKGNFPGRFSGRQFSNSRSEMNVSTLELGDSALYLCASSFVGQGYEQYFGPGTRLTVT.